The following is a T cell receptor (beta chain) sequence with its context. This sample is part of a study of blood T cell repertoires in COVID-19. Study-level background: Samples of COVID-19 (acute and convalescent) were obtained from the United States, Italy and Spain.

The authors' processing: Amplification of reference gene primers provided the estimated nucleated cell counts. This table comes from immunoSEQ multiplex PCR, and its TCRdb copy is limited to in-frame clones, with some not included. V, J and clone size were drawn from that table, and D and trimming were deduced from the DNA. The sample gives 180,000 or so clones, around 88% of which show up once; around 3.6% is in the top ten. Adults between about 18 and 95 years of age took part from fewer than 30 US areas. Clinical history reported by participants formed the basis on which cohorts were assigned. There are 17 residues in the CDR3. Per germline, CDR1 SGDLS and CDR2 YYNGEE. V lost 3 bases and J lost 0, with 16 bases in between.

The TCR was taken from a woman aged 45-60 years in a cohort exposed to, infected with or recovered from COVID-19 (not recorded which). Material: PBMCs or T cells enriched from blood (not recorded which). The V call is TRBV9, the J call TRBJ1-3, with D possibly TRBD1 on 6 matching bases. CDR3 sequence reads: CASSDETGSYSGNTIYF. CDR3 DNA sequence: TGTGCCAGCAGCGATGAGACAGGATCCTACTCTGGAAACACCATATATTTT.